This entry lists 29 T cell receptor beta chains sequenced from one sample in a study of somatic mutations in cytotoxic T cells in rheumatoid arthritis. The table came from immunoSEQ multiplex PCR; TCRdb's copy has only in-frame clones and leaves some out. The table lists some 10,000 clones, around nine tenths of them singletons, with 1.1% in the top ten. The sample was CD4+ T cells sorted from blood. Receptor source: a young woman with rheumatoid arthritis.

The J gene is TRBJ1-2, the V gene TRBV6-1; no clear D gene. Germline V gives CDR1 MNHNS, CDR2 SASEGT. The CDR3 covers 10 residues. V gave up 1 base and J gave up 10 bases, with 4 bases separating them. In nucleotides, the CDR3 is TGTGCCAGCAGTGAAGGAGTCTACACCTTC. Amino acid sequence: CASSEGVYTF.

This clone was picked up one time. The genes are TRBV4-3 and TRBJ2-3; 11 nucleotides match TRBD1. V was clipped by 4 bases and J by 4 bases; unmatched bases: 7. This CDR3 contains 16 residues. Germline values: CDR1 LGHNA, CDR2 YSLEER. CDR3 nucleotide sequence: TGCGCCAGCAGCCGAGGGGACAGGGGGTCAGCAGATACGCAGTATTTT. Its translation: CASSRGDRGSADTQYF.

Notes on this clone: The junction shows a germline mismatch at one end, possibly a read error. The rearrangement links TRBV6-6 to TRBJ1-4, with 10 bases fitting TRBD1. The germline CDR1 and CDR2 sequences are MNHNY and SVGAGI (reference sequence). CDR3 length: 14 amino acids. The CDR3 coding sequence is TGTGCCAGCAATTACAGGGACAGGGGCGCAAAACTGTTTTTT. This gives the protein CASNYRDRGAKLFF.

V gene TRBV13 combines with J gene TRBJ2-1, with a tentative D call TRBD2 (6 bases). Germline V CDR1 and CDR2: PRHDT, FYEKMQ (reference sequence). The V gene lost 3 bases and the J gene lost 7 bases, with 19 bases spanning the gap. The CDR3 length is 16 residues. Here the CDR3 reads CASSLGGLIRTNEQFF. Written as DNA, the CDR3 is TGTGCCAGCAGCTTGGGGGGTCTAATTAGGACAAATGAGCAGTTCTTC.

The V gene is TRBV10-2, the J gene TRBJ2-7, with TRBD2 matching over 9 bases. This CDR3 is 14 amino acids long. Looked up from germline, CDR1 is WSHSY and CDR2 is SAAADI. Trimming at V came to 1 base and at J to 9 bases, leaving 7 bases not matched to a gene. This chain's CDR3 is CASSELAGGPGQYF. CDR3 in DNA: TGCGCCAGCAGTGAGTTGGCGGGAGGGCCTGGGCAGTACTTC.

This chain links TRBV19 with TRBJ2-2; D perhaps matches TRBD1 (5 bases). From germline, CDR1 is LNHDA and CDR2 SQIVND (reference sequence). The CDR3 is 13 amino acids. The V end was cut by 10 bases, the J end by 5 bases, with 14 bases between. This CDR3 is CATTQVTTGELFF. CDR3 sequence (DNA): TGTGCCACCACACAGGTGACAACCGGGGAGCTGTTTTTT.

This clone was found once. This chain connects TRBV7-2 to TRBJ2-3; 10 bases fit TRBD2. The junction had 2 bases not matched to a gene; V was cut back by 2 bases and J by 0 bases. The germline gives CDR1 SGHTA, CDR2 FQGNSA. CDR3 length: 16 residues. CDR3: CASSLRTSGSTDTQYF. CDR3 coding DNA: TGTGCCAGCAGCTTAAGGACTAGCGGTAGCACAGATACGCAGTATTTT.

In its sample, this clone was seen a few times. V and J are TRBV7-9 and TRBJ1-3; D is unresolved. Trimming shortened V by 5 bases and J by 10 bases, and 12 bases separated the two germline ends. The germline V gene encodes CDR1 SEHNR and CDR2 FQNEAQ (reference sequence). The length of the CDR3 is 12 residues. CDR3 in DNA: TGTGCCAGCAGCGTAGAAGGCGGGACCATATATTTT. Translating it yields CASSVEGGTIYF.

For the CDR3, the DNA is TGTGCCAGCAGACCATCAGAGACAGGGAACTCACCCCTCCACTTT. It is translated as CASRPSETGNSPLHF. The chain combines TRBV5-4 with TRBJ1-6; 7 positions agree with TRBD1. The V gene end was trimmed by 5 bases and the J gene end by 10 bases; junction bases not matched to a gene: 12. CDR1 and CDR2 from the germline V gene are SGHNT and YYREEE (reference sequence). The CDR3 sequence is 15 residues long.

This clone was recorded once. The chain uses TRBV27 and TRBJ2-1; 9 nucleotides agree with TRBD1. The CDR3 spans 15 residues. The junction had 7 bases not matched to a gene; V was cut back by 6 bases and J by 4 bases. The germline V gene encodes CDR1 MNHEY and CDR2 SMNVEV (reference sequence). CDR3 in DNA: TGTGCCAGCAGGAAACAGGGGGCCATATACAATGAGCAGTTCTTC. It encodes CASRKQGAIYNEQFF.

This sequence joins TRBV5-4 and TRBJ2-7; a possible D gene is TRBD1 (6 bases). The germline gives CDR1 SGHNT, CDR2 YYREEE (reference sequence). The CDR3 runs 14 residues. V shed 4 bases and J shed 1 base, with 12 bases lying between them. This CDR3 is CASSPLDSSYEQYF. CDR3 nucleotide sequence: TGTGCCAGCAGCCCACTGGACAGTTCCTACGAGCAGTACTTC.

The chain is built from TRBV10-3 and TRBJ2-3; TRBD2 matches at 15 bases. The CDR3 runs 18 residues. Trimming removed 8 bases from V and 0 bases from J; junction bases left unmatched: 9. Germline V CDR1 and CDR2: ENHRY, SYGVKD. The CDR3 protein is CAISGLAGGPHSTDTQYF. As DNA, the CDR3 is TGTGCCATCTCGGGACTAGCGGGGGGACCTCACAGCACAGATACGCAGTATTTT.

In DNA, the CDR3 is TGTGCCAGCATCGATAGACAGGGGGCGGAACCACCCCTCCACTTT. This encodes CASIDRQGAEPPLHF. The J gene is TRBJ1-6, the V gene TRBV21-1; TRBD1 is taken as the D call from the table, unchecked against the DNA. TRBV21-1 corresponds to a pseudogene. CDR3 length equals 15 residues.

The rearrangement uses TRBV6-5 and TRBJ1-2, with unresolved D. The CDR3 length is 14 residues. The germline V and J ends were trimmed by 0 bases and 0 bases, with 5 bases remaining between them. Germline values: CDR1 MNHEY, CDR2 SVGAGI. In DNA form, the CDR3 reads TGTGCCAGCAGTTACTCGTCGGCTAACTATGGCTACACCTTC. This sequence encodes CASSYSSANYGYTF.

The chain joins TRBV5-4 to TRBJ2-2; D may be TRBD1 (6 bases). In germline, CDR1 is SGHNT, CDR2 YYREEE (reference sequence). V lost 4 bases to trimming and J lost 4 bases, with 11 bases between them. The CDR3 is made up of 14 amino acids. CDR3 in DNA: TGTGCCAGCAGCCAGGGGACCACCACCGGGGAGCTGTTTTTT. It codes for CASSQGTTTGELFF.

The chain carries TRBV6-5 and TRBJ1-5; D ambiguous. CDR1 MNHEY and CDR2 SVGAGI come from the germline V gene. CDR3 length: 15 residues. V was shortened by 6 bases and J by 2 bases, with 14 bases between the two germline ends. The CDR3 DNA reads TGTGCCAGCAGGGCCCGGGTAGAGGGCAATCAGCCCCAGCATTTT. It encodes CASRARVEGNQPQHF.

This clone is a singleton in its sample. This chain joins TRBV10-3 and TRBJ2-5; no firm D call. Matching the DNA end better, TRBJ2-7 makes the J call doubtful. Germline V gene lookup returns CDR1 ENHRY and CDR2 SYGVKD. The CDR3 consists of 11 residues. The CDR3, as DNA: TGTGCCACCTGGTCCAGCGACGAGCAGTACTTC. It translates to CATWSSDEQYF.

This clone was counted once. The chain joins TRBV9 to TRBJ2-2, with TRBD2 as a possible D gene (7 bases). Germline assignment: CDR1 SGDLS and CDR2 YYNGEE. This CDR3 has 15 amino acids. The V gene lost 0 bases and the J gene lost 3 bases, with 9 bases spanning the gap. This CDR3 is CASSVEGGDTGELFF. The CDR3 coding sequence is TGTGCCAGCAGCGTAGAGGGGGGGGACACCGGGGAGCTGTTTTTT.

This chain uses TRBV19 with TRBJ2-7; no definite D call. The CDR3 has 15 residues. Looked up from germline, CDR1 is LNHDA and CDR2 is SQIVND (reference sequence). Trimming took 1 base from V and 3 from J, leaving 13 bases between them. The CDR3 DNA sequence: TGTGCCAGTAGTATAGGGAACAGTTTTGGCTACGAGCAGTACTTC. This gives the protein CASSIGNSFGYEQYF.

The rearrangement links TRBV4-2 to TRBJ2-3; tentative D call: TRBD2 (5 bases). Germline CDR1 and CDR2: LGHNA and YNFKEQ. Trimming took 0 bases from V and 4 from J, leaving 8 bases between them. This CDR3 has 14 amino acids. The CDR3 sequence is CASSQELGPDTQYF. DNA of the CDR3: TGTGCCAGCAGCCAAGAACTAGGCCCAGATACGCAGTATTTT.

The V and J genes are TRBV6-6 and TRBJ1-6; the match to TRBD1 covers 7 bases. CDR3 length: 14 amino acids. V lost 6 bases and J lost 7; bases outside the gene matches: 6. Looked up from germline, CDR1 is MNHNY and CDR2 is SVGAGI (reference sequence). DNA of the CDR3: TGTGCCAGCAGCCCCGGGACAGTGAATTCACCCCTCCACTTT. The encoded protein is CASSPGTVNSPLHF.

The J gene is TRBJ2-4, the V gene TRBV19; TRBD1 matches at 8 bases. The germline V gene has CDR1 LNHDA and CDR2 SQIVND (reference sequence). Trimming took 3 bases from V and 2 from J; bases not matched to a gene: 9. This CDR3 spans 17 amino acids. As DNA, the CDR3 is TGTGCCAGTAGTATCCCTAGGACAGGGACTTCCAAAAACATTCAGTACTTC. Amino acids: CASSIPRTGTSKNIQYF.

V usage is TRBV7-2 and J usage is TRBJ2-1, with 9 bases that match TRBD2. V dropped 5 bases and J dropped 2; count of bases not matched to a gene: 7. The CDR3 covers 16 residues. Germline CDR1 is SGHTA and CDR2 is FQGNSA. For the CDR3, the DNA is TGTGCCAGCAGCCTGGCTAGCGGGACGGCCTACAATGAGCAGTTCTTC. Its translation is CASSLASGTAYNEQFF. Combining the CDR3 with reference TRBV7-2 and TRBJ2-1 gives the whole variable domain GAGVSQSPSNKVTEKGKDVELRCDPISGHTALYWYRQSLGQGLEFLIYFQGNSAPDKSGLPSDRFSAERTGGSVSTLTIQRTQQEDSAVYLCASSLASGTAYNEQFFGPGTRLTVL.

This chain connects TRBV18 to TRBJ1-5, with D possibly TRBD1 on 5 matching bases. Germline assignment: CDR1 KGHSH and CDR2 LQKENI. V shed 0 bases and J shed 4 bases, with 10 bases lying between them. This CDR3 has 15 amino acids. As DNA, the CDR3 is TGTGCCAGCTCACCACCGGGGCCGCCTAATCAGCCCCAGCATTTT. It codes for CASSPPGPPNQPQHF.

The CDR3 DNA reads TGTGCCATCAGTCTAGCGGGGGGGACAACAGATACGCAGTATTTT. Amino acid sequence: CAISLAGGTTDTQYF. This chain joins TRBV10-3 and TRBJ2-3, with TRBD2 matching 12 bases. The length of the CDR3 is 15 residues. V was clipped by 5 bases and J by 3 bases; unmatched bases: 3. Germline-derived CDR1 and CDR2 are ENHRY and SYGVKD.

The chain is built from TRBV11-2 and TRBJ2-3, with TRBD2 matching 8 bases. The CDR3 extends over 16 amino acids. Per the germline V gene, CDR1 is SGHAT and CDR2 is FQNNGV. Losses at the gene ends were 5 bases for V and 0 bases for J; bases not matched to a gene: 7. CDR3 DNA sequence: TGTGCCAGCAGCATTAGCGGGGCCACTAGCACAGATACGCAGTATTTT. Translating it yields CASSISGATSTDTQYF.

The table lists this clone with a count of one. The chain has TRBV18 and TRBJ1-4; the D is unclear. Germline V gene lookup returns CDR1 KGHSH and CDR2 LQKENI. The CDR3 runs to 16 residues. V shed 2 bases and J shed 8 bases, with 18 bases lying between them. The CDR3 loop is CASSPFNTRPGEKLFF. The CDR3 DNA follows: TGTGCCAGCTCACCATTCAACACTAGGCCGGGGGAAAAACTGTTTTTT.

The CDR3 loop reads CASSLSDRGDQPQHF. The CDR3 DNA reads as TGTGCCAGCAGCCTATCGGACAGGGGAGACCAGCCCCAGCATTTT. The V and J genes are TRBV7-3 and TRBJ1-5; 9 bases fit TRBD1. In germline, CDR1 is SGHTA, CDR2 FQGTGA. The CDR3 is 15 residues long. The junction had 9 bases not matched to a gene; V was cut back by 5 bases and J by 7 bases.

The chain couples TRBV6-6 to TRBJ1-2; tentative D call: TRBD1 (5 bases). The CDR3 sequence is 13 residues long. CDR1 and CDR2 (germline): MNHNY, SVGAGI (reference sequence). Deletions cut 9 bases from V and 4 bases from J, with 15 bases between. The CDR3: CASMSAGVYGYTF. The CDR3 DNA reads as TGTGCCAGTATGTCGGCGGGGGTCTATGGCTACACCTTC.